The 4 T cell receptor beta chains below were found in one sample sequenced in a study of control samples from healthy donors and cancer patients. Profiling relied on immunoSEQ multiplex PCR, and the TCRdb table lists in-frame clones only, not all of them. The table has fewer than 200,000 clones, 88% seen once. Material for sequencing was blood. The receptors stem from a woman in her 30s in good health.

V usage is TRBV4-1 and J usage is TRBJ2-1, with TRBD2 as a possible D gene (7 bases). Trimming left V 3 bases short and J 3 bases short, with 18 bases between. The CDR3 is 17 residues long. CDR1 is MGHRA, CDR2 YSYEKL, per germline. CDR3 sequence reads: CASSHKRGGGLYNEQFF. In DNA, the CDR3 is TGCGCCAGCAGCCATAAAAGGGGGGGTGGGCTCTACAATGAGCAGTTCTTC.

The chain couples TRBV10-2 to TRBJ1-5; 7 nucleotides agree with TRBD1. Trimming removed 2 bases from V and 1 base from J; junction bases left unmatched: 2. This CDR3 region has 15 residues. Germline CDR1 reads WSHSY; CDR2 reads SAAADI. Here the CDR3 reads CASSETGESNQPQHF. The CDR3 DNA follows: TGCGCCAGCAGTGAGACAGGGGAAAGCAATCAGCCCCAGCATTTT.

In DNA, the CDR3 is TGCGCCAGCAGCTTGAGGGTACGGAACACTGAAGCTTTCTTT. Translated, it gives CASSLRVRNTEAFF. V usage is TRBV5-1 and J usage is TRBJ1-1; no clear D gene. V shed 1 base and J shed 1 base, with 8 bases lying between them. The CDR3 runs to 14 residues. Germline lookup yields CDR1 SGHRS and CDR2 YFSETQ.

The chain joins TRBV30 to TRBJ1-1; D remains unclear. Germline V gene sequence: CDR1 GTSNPN, CDR2 SVGIG (reference sequence). This CDR3 contains 10 residues. The CDR3 loop is CALGYTEAFF. The CDR3 nucleotides read TGTGCTCTTGGATACACTGAAGCTTTCTTT.